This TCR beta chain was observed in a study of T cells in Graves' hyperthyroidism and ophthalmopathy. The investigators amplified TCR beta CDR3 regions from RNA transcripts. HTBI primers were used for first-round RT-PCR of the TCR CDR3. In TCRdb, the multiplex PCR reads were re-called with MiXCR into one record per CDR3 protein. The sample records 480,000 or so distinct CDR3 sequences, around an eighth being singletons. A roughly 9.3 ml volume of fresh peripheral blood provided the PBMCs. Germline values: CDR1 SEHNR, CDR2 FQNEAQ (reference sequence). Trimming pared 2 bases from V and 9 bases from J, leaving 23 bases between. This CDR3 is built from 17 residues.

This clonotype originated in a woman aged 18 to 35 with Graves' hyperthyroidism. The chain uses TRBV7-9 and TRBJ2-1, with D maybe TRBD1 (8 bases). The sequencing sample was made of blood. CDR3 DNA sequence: TGTGCCAGCAGCTTACCGACAGGGGAAGCGGGATCGGTTGAGCAGTTCTTC. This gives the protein CASSLPTGEAGSVEQFF.